Described below is a single T cell receptor (beta chain) sequence and its context. The antigen this receptor binds is unknown. No base quality information exists; no much larger clone differs at one position. The CDR3 starts with the cysteine, ends with the phenylalanine, and has 12 residues. Just CDR3 DNA is preserved here, 36 bases in frame from base 1. Library preparation used 5' RACE. Instrument on record: Illumina HiSeq 2000. Template switching added a universal primer binding site, and the final cDNA carried a unique molecular identifier that allowed TCR cDNA molecules to be counted accurately. Specific primers in the conserved constant-segment region were used to synthesize first-strand cDNA for TCR alpha and beta chains. To control for contamination, every cDNA library carried two barcodes: a SMART-Mk sample barcode plus Illumina barcodes. TruSeq adapter sequences and Illumina sample barcodes were added in two successive PCR steps. Sequencing of the TCR alpha and beta cDNA libraries was done on the Illumina HiSeq platform using custom primers. In the paper's pipeline: MiGEC was used to process raw reads and extract unique molecular identifiers, and MiXCR was used to find CDR3 positions. Recombination models were inferred per individual with the repgenHMM and IGoR tools using an EM algorithm. The analysis of shared clonotypes was done with the tcR package in R, with sharing normalized by the product of cloneset sizes. To study raw recombination without the effects of thymic and clonal selection, out-of-frame nonproductive sequences were analyzed. TCRdb cleaned the public reads at Q25 with fastp, built clones with MiXCR and kept in-frame beta chains. Duplicate CDR3 protein sequences are folded into a single record with the most common DNA and genes. The V and J calls come from TCRdb's annotation, not from the publication. Recorded for this sample are some 730,000 distinct CDR3 sequences; around a sixth of them occurred a single time. Of the sample, roughly 13% is held by the ten largest clones.

Every donor was a healthy Caucasian. The twin cohort consisted of three pairs of female monozygotic twins, all aged roughly 18 to 29 years. Peripheral blood mononuclear cells were the source from which RNA for the TCR libraries was isolated. This entry is derived from a study of identical twins (dated by TCRdb to the mid-2010s). Context from the whole study: To test whether fetal clonotypes persist, the study used deep sequencing on TCR alpha and beta repertoires from monozygotic twins, unrelated adults of various ages, and cord blood. To rule out contamination, the twin experiments were replicated at different times with different library preparation protocols.

Broad study findings and their caveats: Fewer insertions were carried by abundant cord blood beta clonotypes; a weaker similar trend was observed in young adult naive repertoires, while no such trend was observed in memory repertoires. Recombination models systematically underestimated out-of-frame TCR alpha sharing in monozygotic twins but agreed with sharing between unrelated individuals. Because the same donors could not be followed over many years, the conclusions relied on cross-sectional statistical analysis. Compared with coincidental sharing between unrelated individuals, out-of-frame TCR alpha sequences shared between twins showed an excess of sequences with low generation probability. Zero-insertion analyses could be partly confounded by invariant T cells such as MAIT and iNKT, although diverse VJ usage argued against such confounding for most clonotypes. Excess twin sharing in beta out-of-frame sequences was weaker because fewer shared sequences lowered the signal-to-noise ratio.

This sample also appeared in a second study, on T cells expressing NK-cell markers. According to the second study: About 8 donors provided sorted CD3+CD56+NKG2C+, CD3+CD56+NKG2C- and CD3+CD56-NKG2C+ T-cell subsets, whose TCR beta-chain repertoires were profiled. Seven of the eight sequenced donors were HCMV-seropositive and one was HCMV-seronegative. To restrict sorting to alphabetaTCR-expressing T cells, an anti-gammadeltaTCR antibody was added in several experiments. For six donors, the dominant CD3+CD56+NKG2C+ clonotypes were among the top 10 CD8+ clonotypes and accounted for roughly 1.0-7.5% of CD8+ T cells. Those dominant clonotypes were again the most abundant among CD3+CD56-NKG2C+ cells in a few donors, at about 25-60.1%. Whether the expanded NKG2C-expressing T cell clones were specific for HCMV antigens remained unclear. The study sequenced eight donors, all healthy volunteers chosen at random: three men and five women. To determine HCMV serostatus, a commercial ELISA kit was used to detect HCMV-specific IgG in serum. For six donors, bulk peripheral blood T-cell repertoires were additionally sequenced from unsorted PBMC. MIGEC handled demultiplexing of the reads and grouping by UMI, while MiTCR was used to assemble and quantify clonotypes. Only TCR cDNA sequences supported by at least two reads were kept to exclude erroneous sequences. The tcR package was used for downstream repertoire analysis, with clonotypes matched between fractions based on CDR3 nucleotide sequence plus V segment. VDJmatch was used to annotate antigen specificity against VDJdb, with one amino acid substitution in CDR3 allowed.

This clonotype was sampled from a woman aged 18-29 years in good health. The specimen was PBMCs. Here the chain combines TRBV21-1 and TRBJ2-1; the table assigns TRBD2, which was not confirmed against the DNA. TRBV21-1 is a pseudogene segment. The CDR3 here reads CATEGEGREQFF. At the DNA level, the sequence is TGTGCCACCGAGGGGGAGGGTCGGGAGCAGTTCTTC.